This passage covers 13 T cell receptor beta chains from one sample sequenced in a study of blood T cell repertoires in COVID-19. TCRdb's table, derived via immunoSEQ multiplex PCR, lists solely in-frame clones and lacks some. The table includes under 300,000 clones, approximately 82% detected once. The sequenced material came from peripheral blood. These receptors all come from a woman of 80 years or more with active or convalescent COVID-19.

This clone came up a few times. This rearrangement joins TRBV2 to TRBJ1-4, with D tentatively TRBD1 (6 bases). V dropped 5 bases and J dropped 3 bases, with 28 bases sitting between them. The CDR3 covers 20 residues. Germline CDR1 and CDR2: SNHLY and FYNNEI. CDR3 region: CASSPGAGKVLGPANEKLFF. The CDR3 DNA sequence: TGTGCCAGCAGTCCAGGGGCAGGGAAAGTCTTAGGGCCGGCTAATGAAAAACTGTTTTTT.

The chain combines TRBV5-4 with TRBJ2-1; TRBD2 agrees at 8 bases. There are 15 residues in the CDR3. The germline V gene has CDR1 SGHNT and CDR2 YYREEE (reference sequence). Unmatched junction bases numbered 7, after V lost 1 base and J lost 7 bases. CDR3 in amino acids: CASSLSGRAGNEQFF. The CDR3 nucleotides read TGTGCCAGCAGCTTGTCCGGGAGGGCCGGTAATGAGCAGTTCTTC.

The genes are TRBV7-7 and TRBJ2-7, with D perhaps matching TRBD1 (6 bases). From germline, CDR1 is SSHAT and CDR2 FNYEAQ (reference sequence). This CDR3 spans 13 amino acids. V gave up 3 bases and J gave up 3 bases, with 9 bases separating them. The CDR3 region has the DNA TGTGCCAGCAGCTTGTCACAGGGCTACGAGCAGTACTTC. Protein: CASSLSQGYEQYF.

This clone was counted a few times. The chain combines TRBV6-4 with TRBJ2-1, with D tentatively TRBD2 (6 bases). CDR1 is MRHNA, CDR2 SNTAGT, per germline. This CDR3 spans 15 amino acids. V was trimmed by 3 bases and J by 0 bases, leaving 9 bases between them. CDR3 coding DNA: TGTGCCAGCAGTGAGCGGGACCGCTCCTACAATGAGCAGTTCTTC. This codes for CASSERDRSYNEQFF.

This clone turned up a few times. This sequence joins TRBV2 and TRBJ1-5, with D tentatively TRBD1 (5 bases). V lost 7 bases and J 5 bases, leaving 12 bases between the germline ends. Germline V CDR1 and CDR2: SNHLY, FYNNEI. The CDR3 contains 13 residues. CDR3 coding DNA: TGTGCCAGCACCCAAGGGGAAGATCAGCCCCAGCATTTT. Its protein product is CASTQGEDQPQHF.

A single count supports this clone. This rearrangement joins TRBV6-5 to TRBJ1-1; D call uncertain. Per the germline V gene, CDR1 is MNHEY and CDR2 is SVGAGI. CDR3 length equals 14 residues. V lost 4 bases and J lost 6, with 15 bases in between. For the CDR3, the DNA is TGTGCCAGCAGTTCAACGTTGGGCGCGTCTGAAGCTTTCTTT. Translated, it gives CASSSTLGASEAFF.

The genes are TRBV6-5 and TRBJ1-1, with no clear D. Per the germline V gene, CDR1 is MNHEY and CDR2 is SVGAGI. This CDR3 comprises 12 residues. With 7 bases removed from V and 11 bases from J, the gap between germline ends came to 17 bases. The CDR3 coding sequence is TGTGCCAGCATCGGTTCTAATCTCGGTGCTTTCTTT. This codes for CASIGSNLGAFF.

The CDR3 sequence is CASSQLAATSTDTQYF. The CDR3 nucleotides are TGCGCCAGCAGCCAACTAGCAGCTACTAGCACAGATACGCAGTATTTT. J is TRBJ2-3 and V is TRBV4-1, with D possibly being TRBD2 (5 bases). Germline-derived CDR1 and CDR2 are MGHRA and YSYEKL. Trimming took 2 bases from V and 0 from J, leaving 12 bases between them. The CDR3 totals 16 residues.

The rearrangement links TRBV6-6 to TRBJ1-1; D uncertain. CDR3 length: 13 amino acids. The germline V and J ends were trimmed by 7 bases and 0 bases, with 9 bases remaining between them. Germline-derived CDR1 and CDR2 are MNHNY and SVGAGI (reference sequence). The CDR3 here is CASNVGVNTEAFF. The DNA of the CDR3 is TGTGCCAGCAATGTCGGGGTGAACACTGAAGCTTTCTTT.

V is TRBV5-6 and J is TRBJ2-5, with 7 bases lining up with TRBD2. V gave up 6 bases and J gave up 2 bases; unmatched junction bases: 10. The CDR3 runs 15 residues. Germline lookup yields CDR1 SGHDT and CDR2 YYEEEE. The DNA for the CDR3 is TGTGCCAGCAACAAGCGGGACCCGGGGCAAGAGACCCAGTACTTC. Its protein product is CASNKRDPGQETQYF.

The chain employs TRBV2 and TRBJ1-3; the D gene is possibly TRBD1 (5 bases). The CDR3 covers 14 residues. CDR1 is SNHLY, CDR2 FYNNEI, per germline. The germline V and J ends were trimmed by 1 base and 4 bases, with 8 bases remaining between them. This CDR3 is CASSEGTLGNTIYF. The CDR3 coding sequence is TGTGCCAGCAGTGAAGGGACACTCGGAAACACCATATATTTT.

The table lists this clone with a count of one. This chain joins TRBV5-1 and TRBJ2-6; D might be TRBD2 (6 bases). V was trimmed by 4 bases and J by 3 bases, leaving 11 bases between them. Germline CDR1 and CDR2: SGHRS and YFSETQ. The CDR3 spans 15 residues. The chain's CDR3 is CASSPAGYGANVLTF. The CDR3 bases are TGCGCCAGCAGCCCGGCGGGGTATGGGGCCAACGTCCTGACTTTC.

V usage is TRBV9 and J usage is TRBJ2-1; 8 bases align to TRBD2. This CDR3 spans 16 amino acids. CDR1 and CDR2 from the germline V gene are SGDLS and YYNGEE. The V segment lost 1 base and the J segment 0 bases; nucleotides outside the gene matches: 3. CDR3 region: CASSVSGLGSYNEQFF. CDR3 bases: TGTGCCAGCAGCGTATCGGGACTAGGCTCCTACAATGAGCAGTTCTTC.